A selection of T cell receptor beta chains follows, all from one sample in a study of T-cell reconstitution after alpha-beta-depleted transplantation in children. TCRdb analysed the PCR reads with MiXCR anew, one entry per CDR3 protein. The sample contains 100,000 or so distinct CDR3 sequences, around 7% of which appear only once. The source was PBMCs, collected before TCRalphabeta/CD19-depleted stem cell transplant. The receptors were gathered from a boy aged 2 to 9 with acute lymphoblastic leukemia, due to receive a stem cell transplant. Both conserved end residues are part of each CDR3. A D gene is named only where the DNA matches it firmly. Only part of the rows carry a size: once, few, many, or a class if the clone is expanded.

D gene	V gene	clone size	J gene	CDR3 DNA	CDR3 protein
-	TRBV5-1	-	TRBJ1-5	TGCGCCAGCAGCTTGGAGGCAGGGAGCAATCAGCCCCAGCATTTT	CASSLEAGSNQPQHF
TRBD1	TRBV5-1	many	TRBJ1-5	TGCGCCAGCAGTCCCGGGACAGGACGCAATCAGCCCCAGCATTTT	CASSPGTGRNQPQHF
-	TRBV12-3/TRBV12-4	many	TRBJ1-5	TGTGCCAGCAGTCGCACACATAGCAATCAGCCCCAGCATTTT	CASSRTHSNQPQHF
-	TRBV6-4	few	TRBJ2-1	TGTGCCAGCAGTGAAAAGGGGGGGTCCAATGAGCAGTTCTTC	CASSEKGGSNEQFF
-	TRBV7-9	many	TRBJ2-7	TGTGCCAGCAGCTTAGTGGGGGGTGGCGAGCAGTACTTC	CASSLVGGGEQYF
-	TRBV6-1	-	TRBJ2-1	TGTGCCAGCAGTACCCTCCTTGGGGGAGTTGAGCAGTTCTTC	CASSTLLGGVEQFF
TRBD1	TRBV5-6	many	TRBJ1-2	TGTGCCAGCAGCTTAGGACCGGGACAGCAGAACTATGGCTACACCTTC	CASSLGPGQQNYGYTF
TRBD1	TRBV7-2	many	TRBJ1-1	TGTGCCAGCAGCTTAGTGGGACAGGGACCTGAAGCTTTCTTT	CASSLVGQGPEAFF
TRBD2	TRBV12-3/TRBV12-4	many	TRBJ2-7	TGTGCCAGCAGACAGACTAGCGGGGGGATTGAGCAGTACTTC	CASRQTSGGIEQYF
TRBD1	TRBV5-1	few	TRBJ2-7	TGCGCCAGCAGCCGGATTTTGCGGGACAGGGGCTACGAGCAGTACTTC	CASSRILRDRGYEQYF
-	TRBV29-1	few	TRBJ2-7	TGCAGCGTTGAAGGTTGGAGGGGGCCATCCTACGAGCAGTACTTC	CSVEGWRGPSYEQYF
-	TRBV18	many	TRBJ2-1	TGTGCCAGCTCACCGCGATGGGGGGCCACCAATGAGCAGTTCTTC	CASSPRWGATNEQFF
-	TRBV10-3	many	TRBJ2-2	TGTGCCATCAAAGAAGGGGTGAACACCGGGGAGCTGTTTTTT	CAIKEGVNTGELFF
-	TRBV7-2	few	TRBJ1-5	TGTGCCAGCAGCTCCCACAGGGAGGATCAGCCCCAGCATTTT	CASSSHREDQPQHF
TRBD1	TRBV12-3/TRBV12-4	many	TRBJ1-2	TGTGCCAGCAGTTTCATCGGGGTCCAGGGGGGCAACTATGGCTACACCTTC	CASSFIGVQGGNYGYTF
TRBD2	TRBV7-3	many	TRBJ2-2	TGTGCCAGCAGTAAAGCGGGGTCGGGCACCGGGGAGCTGTTTTTT	CASSKAGSGTGELFF
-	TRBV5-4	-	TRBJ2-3	TGTGCCAGCAGCTTGGAGGCCCTTAGGACAGATACGCAGTATTTT	CASSLEALRTDTQYF
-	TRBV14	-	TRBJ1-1	TGTGCCAGCAGCCAAGTCACCGGGAGAACTGAAGCTTTCTTT	CASSQVTGRTEAFF
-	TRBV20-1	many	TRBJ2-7	TGCAGTGCTAGGGGGGAGCTCTACGAGCAGTACTTC	CSARGELYEQYF
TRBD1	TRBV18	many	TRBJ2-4	TGTGCCAGCTCACCACAAGGGACAGGGTTAAAGGGAAACATTCAGTACTTC	CASSPQGTGLKGNIQYF
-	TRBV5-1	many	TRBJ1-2	TGCGCCAGCAGCTTGGCCGCGGGGGCGACCTTTAACTATGGCTACACCTTC	CASSLAAGATFNYGYTF
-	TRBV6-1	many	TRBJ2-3	TGTGCCAGCAGTGAATATGGGGGCCTCCGACATTCTAGGCCAGATACGCAGTATTTT	CASSEYGGLRHSRPDTQYF
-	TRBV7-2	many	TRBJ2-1	TGTGCCAGCAGCGAGAGGACCCACTCGGGTGAGCAGTTCTTC	CASSERTHSGEQFF
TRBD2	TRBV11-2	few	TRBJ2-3	TGTGCCAGCAGCTTACCTACTAGCGGGGCGGGTACGCAGTATTTT	CASSLPTSGAGTQYF
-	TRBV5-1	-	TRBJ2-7	TGCGCCAGCTTGGGGACTGGGGCGTCCGAGCAGTACTTC	CASLGTGASEQYF
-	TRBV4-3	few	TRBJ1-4	TGCGCCAGCAGCCCGCTACAGGGTATGGGTGAAAAACTGTTTTTT	CASSPLQGMGEKLFF
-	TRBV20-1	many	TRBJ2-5	TGCAGTGCTATACGGGGGCCCCCTCAAGAGACCCAGTACTTC	CSAIRGPPQETQYF
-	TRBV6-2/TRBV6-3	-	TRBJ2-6	TGTGCCAGCAGTTACGTGGGCTCTGGGGCCAACGTCCTGACTTTC	CASSYVGSGANVLTF
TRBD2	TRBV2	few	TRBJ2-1	TGTGCCAGCACTTGGACTAGCGCAAGCTCCTACAATGAGCAGTTCTTC	CASTWTSASSYNEQFF
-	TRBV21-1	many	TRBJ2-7	TGTGCCAGCAGCCTGCACAGGGTGGGAGGCTACGAGCAGTACTTC	CASSLHRVGGYEQYF
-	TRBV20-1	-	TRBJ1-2	TGCAGTGCTCCCCTGTATGGCTACACCTTC	CSAPLYGYTF
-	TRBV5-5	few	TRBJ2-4	TGTGCCAGCAGCTCTGGCCAGACAGGACGCAAAAACATTCAGTACTTC	CASSSGQTGRKNIQYF
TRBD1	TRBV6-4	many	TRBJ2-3	TGTGCCAGCAGTGGGACAGGGGGCACAGATACGCAGTATTTT	CASSGTGGTDTQYF
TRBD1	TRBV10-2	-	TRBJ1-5	TGCGCCAGTAGTGACAGGGGAAGGGATCAGCCCCAGCATTTT	CASSDRGRDQPQHF
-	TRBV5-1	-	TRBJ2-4	TGCGCCCCACACTCAATTCAGTACTTC	CAPHSIQYF
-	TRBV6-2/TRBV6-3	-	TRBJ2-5	TGTGCCAGCTCTGTCGGGGGGCCCGGAGAGACCCAGTACTTC	CASSVGGPGETQYF
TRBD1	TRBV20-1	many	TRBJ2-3	TGCAGTGCTAGAGATAGGGGGACAGGGGCAGATACGCAGTATTTT	CSARDRGTGADTQYF
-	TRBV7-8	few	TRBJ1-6	TGTGCCAGCAGCTTAGAAGGGACTTATTCACCCCTCCACTTT	CASSLEGTYSPLHF
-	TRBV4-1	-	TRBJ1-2	TGCGCCAGCAGCCAAGAAGAGGGGGCTAACTATGGCTACACCTTC	CASSQEEGANYGYTF
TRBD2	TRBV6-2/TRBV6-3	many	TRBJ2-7	TGTGCCAGCAGTTACGGGGGGGACCATAGACCCTACGAGCAGTACTTC	CASSYGGDHRPYEQYF
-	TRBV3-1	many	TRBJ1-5	TGTGCCAGCAGCCAAGATCGGGCTCAGCCCCAGCATTTT	CASSQDRAQPQHF
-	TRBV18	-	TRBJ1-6	TGTGCCAGCTCACCCTCTACCCCGGGCAGGGAACCCCTCCACTTT	CASSPSTPGREPLHF
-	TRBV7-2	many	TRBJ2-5	TGTGCCAGCAGCCCGGGGGACCGAAAAGAGACCCAGTACTTC	CASSPGDRKETQYF
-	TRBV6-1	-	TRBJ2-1	TGTGCCAGCAATAGGGCCCTACAGGACAATGAGCAGTTCTTC	CASNRALQDNEQFF
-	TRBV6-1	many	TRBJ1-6	TGTGCCATTTCGGAGCAATTTAATTCACCCCTCCACTTT	CAISEQFNSPLHF